There are a few counts of the clone carrying this T cell receptor beta chain. The sample providers were healthy Caucasian people from Russia, aged about 6 to 90. The source of the sample is a study of blood T cells in healthy people across ages. CDR1 and CDR2 (germline): LNHNV, YYDKDF (reference sequence). This CDR3 has 16 residues. The V and J ends lost 0 bases and 0 bases, in that order; junction bases with no gene match: 4. PCR was performed a second time for about 7 to 11 cycles using a sample-barcoded 5' primer and a J-beta primer mix. TCRdb passed the 5' RACE reads through MiXCR, listing each CDR3 protein once. The sample consists of approximately 1.5 million distinct CDR3 sequences, approximately 39% of them appearing once.

The sequenced sample was blood. The receptor was isolated from a woman aged 18-29 years in good health. The chain uses TRBV15 and TRBJ1-2; TRBD1 matches at 7 bases. As DNA, the CDR3 is TGTGCCACCAGCAGAGATTTCGACAGGGCTAACTATGGCTACACCTTC. Translating gives CATSRDFDRANYGYTF.